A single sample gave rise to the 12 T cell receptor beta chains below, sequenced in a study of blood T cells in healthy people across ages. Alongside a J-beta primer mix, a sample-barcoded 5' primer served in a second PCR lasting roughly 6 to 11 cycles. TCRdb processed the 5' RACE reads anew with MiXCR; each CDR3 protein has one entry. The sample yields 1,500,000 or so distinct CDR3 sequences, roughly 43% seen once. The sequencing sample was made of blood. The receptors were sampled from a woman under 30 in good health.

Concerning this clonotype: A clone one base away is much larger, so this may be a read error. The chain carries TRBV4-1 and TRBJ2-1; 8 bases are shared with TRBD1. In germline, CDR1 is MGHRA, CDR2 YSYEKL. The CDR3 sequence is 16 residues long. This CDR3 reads CASSQYGQGIYKEQFF. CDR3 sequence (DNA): TGCGCCAGCAGCCAATACGGACAGGGAATTTACAAGGAGCAGTTCTTC.

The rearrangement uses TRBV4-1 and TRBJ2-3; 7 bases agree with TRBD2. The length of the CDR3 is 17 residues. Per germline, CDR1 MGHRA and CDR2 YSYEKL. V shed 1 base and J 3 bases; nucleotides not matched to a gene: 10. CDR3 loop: CASSQGVLAEHTDTQYF. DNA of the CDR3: TGCGCCAGCAGCCAAGGGGTCCTAGCGGAACATACAGATACGCAGTATTTT.

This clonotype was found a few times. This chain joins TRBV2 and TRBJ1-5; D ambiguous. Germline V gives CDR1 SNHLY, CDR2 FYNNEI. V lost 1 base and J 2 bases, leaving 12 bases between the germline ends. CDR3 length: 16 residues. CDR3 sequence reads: CASSEGLGFGNQPQHF. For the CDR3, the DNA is TGTGCCAGCAGTGAAGGGTTGGGTTTCGGCAATCAGCCCCAGCATTTT.

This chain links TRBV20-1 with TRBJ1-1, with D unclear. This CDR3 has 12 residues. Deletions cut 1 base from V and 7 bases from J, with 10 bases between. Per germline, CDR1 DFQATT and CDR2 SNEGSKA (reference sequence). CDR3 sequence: CSARASIGEAFF. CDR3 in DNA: TGCAGTGCTAGAGCTAGTATAGGTGAAGCTTTCTTT.

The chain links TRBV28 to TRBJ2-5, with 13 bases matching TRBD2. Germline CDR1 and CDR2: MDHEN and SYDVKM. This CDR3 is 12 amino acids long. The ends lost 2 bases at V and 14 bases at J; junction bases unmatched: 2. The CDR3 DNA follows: TGTGCCAGCAGTTTAACTAGCGGGAGGGACTACTTC. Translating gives CASSLTSGRDYF.

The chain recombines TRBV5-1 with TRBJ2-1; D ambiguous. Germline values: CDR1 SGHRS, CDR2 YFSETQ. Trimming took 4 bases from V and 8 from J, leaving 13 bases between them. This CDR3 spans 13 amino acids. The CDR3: CASSSVGSHEQFF. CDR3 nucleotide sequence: TGCGCCAGCAGCAGTGTAGGGTCCCATGAGCAGTTCTTC.

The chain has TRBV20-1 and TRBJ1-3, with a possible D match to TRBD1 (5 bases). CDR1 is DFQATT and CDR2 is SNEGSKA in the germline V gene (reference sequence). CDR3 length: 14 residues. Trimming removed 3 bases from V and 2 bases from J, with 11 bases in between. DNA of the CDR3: TGCAGTGCTAGGACGCCGACAGCTGGAAACACCATATATTTT. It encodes CSARTPTAGNTIYF.

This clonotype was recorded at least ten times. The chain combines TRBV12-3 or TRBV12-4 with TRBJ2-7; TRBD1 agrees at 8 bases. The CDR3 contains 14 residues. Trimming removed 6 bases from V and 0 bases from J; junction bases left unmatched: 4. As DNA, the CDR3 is TGTGCCAGCAGAAGGACAGGGCGCTCCTACGAGCAGTACTTC. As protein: CASRRTGRSYEQYF.

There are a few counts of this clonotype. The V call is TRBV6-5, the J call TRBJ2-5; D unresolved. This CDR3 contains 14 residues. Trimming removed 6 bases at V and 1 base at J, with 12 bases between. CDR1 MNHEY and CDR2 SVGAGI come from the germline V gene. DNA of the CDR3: TGTGCCAGCAGCAAGGGCCAAATCCAAGAGACCCAGTACTTC. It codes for CASSKGQIQETQYF.

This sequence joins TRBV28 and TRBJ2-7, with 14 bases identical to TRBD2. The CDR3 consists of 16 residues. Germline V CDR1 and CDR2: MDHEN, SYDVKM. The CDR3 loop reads CTIRGTSGRSSYEQYF. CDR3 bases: TGTACTATTCGAGGGACTAGCGGGAGAAGCTCCTACGAGCAGTACTTC.

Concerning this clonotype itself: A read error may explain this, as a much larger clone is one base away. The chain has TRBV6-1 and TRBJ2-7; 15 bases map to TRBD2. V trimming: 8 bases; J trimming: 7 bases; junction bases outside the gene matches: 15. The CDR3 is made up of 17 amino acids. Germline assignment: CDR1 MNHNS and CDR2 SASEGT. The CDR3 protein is CASQGLAGGGTNNEQYF. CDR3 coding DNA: TGTGCCAGCCAAGGACTAGCGGGAGGGGGGACTAACAATGAGCAGTACTTC.

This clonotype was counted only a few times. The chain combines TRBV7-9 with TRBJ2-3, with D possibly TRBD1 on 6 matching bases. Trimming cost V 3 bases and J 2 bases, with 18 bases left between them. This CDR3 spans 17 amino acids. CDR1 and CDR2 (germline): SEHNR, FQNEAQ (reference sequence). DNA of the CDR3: TGTGCCAGCAGCTTCAAACCTGGAAGGGGACACACAGATACGCAGTATTTT. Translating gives CASSFKPGRGHTDTQYF.